A selection of T cell receptor beta chains follows, all from one sample in a study of blood T cell repertoires in COVID-19. Assay: immunoSEQ multiplex PCR; the TCRdb copy retains only in-frame clones and omits some. The data contain over 80,000 clones, less than 85% of them singletons. Sequenced sample: peripheral blood. Receptors originate from a woman in her sixties or seventies with acute or convalescent COVID-19. Each CDR3 is given with its conserved first and last residue. A D gene is named only where the DNA matches it firmly. A row's size may be missing; if present it is once, few, many or a size class.

CASRAGAGTGELFF	TGTGCCAGCAGGGCGGGAGCGGGCACCGGGGAGCTGTTTTTT	14	NA	TRBD2	TRBJ2-2	TRBV6-4
CASSRDRGRGEKLFF	TGTGCCAGCAGCCGGGACAGGGGGCGAGGTGAAAAACTGTTTTTT	15	NA	TRBD1	TRBJ1-4	TRBV5-6
CATQRVNQPQHF	TGTGCCACGCAGAGGGTCAATCAGCCCCAGCATTTT	12	NA	NA	TRBJ1-5	TRBV6-5
CASSLGTSGYYNEQFF	TGTGCCAGCAGCTTAGGGACTAGCGGGTACTACAATGAGCAGTTCTTC	16	NA	TRBD2	TRBJ2-1	TRBV11-2
CASSGRVYEQYF	TGTGCTTCTAGCGGGAGGGTCTACGAGCAGTACTTC	12	NA	TRBD2	TRBJ2-7	TRBV10-3
CASSYSILAEGNEQFF	TGTGCCAGCAGTTACTCGATACTAGCGGAGGGAAATGAGCAGTTCTTC	16	NA	TRBD2	TRBJ2-1	TRBV6-5
CASSIGWPFGTDTQYF	TGTGCCAGTAGTATAGGTTGGCCTTTTGGCACAGATACGCAGTATTTT	16	NA	NA	TRBJ2-3	TRBV19
CASSVAQGAGNTIYF	TGTGCCAGCAGCGTAGCACAGGGGGCAGGAAACACCATATATTTT	15	NA	TRBD1	TRBJ1-3	TRBV9
CAGGLSRSPLHF	TGTGCCGGGGGACTGTCGAGGTCACCCCTCCACTTT	12	NA	NA	TRBJ1-6	TRBV30
CASARTAGNTIYF	TGTGCCAGTGCAAGGACAGCGGGAAACACCATATATTTT	13	NA	NA	TRBJ1-3	TRBV19
CASSLEGAYAYEQYF	TGCGCCAGCAGCTTGGAGGGGGCCTACGCCTACGAGCAGTACTTC	15	few	TRBD1	TRBJ2-7	TRBV5-1
CASSEARLAGPTGELFF	TGTGCCAGCAGTGAAGCGCGGCTAGCGGGACCTACCGGGGAGCTGTTTTTT	17	NA	TRBD2	TRBJ2-2	TRBV6-1
CASRPSGGLGEQYF	TGTGCCAGCAGACCTAGCGGGGGGCTCGGCGAGCAGTACTTC	14	NA	TRBD2	TRBJ2-7	TRBV6-2/TRBV6-3
CSVVSGGLAGVTQYF	TGCAGCGTTGTGTCAGGGGGGCTAGCGGGAGTCACGCAGTATTTT	15	few	TRBD2	TRBJ2-3	TRBV29-1
CATRPPGMGSTEAFF	TGTGCCACCAGACCCCCCGGGATGGGTAGCACTGAAGCTTTCTTT	15	NA	NA	TRBJ1-1	TRBV6-6
CASSFTGSYEQYF	TGTGCCAGCAGTTTCACAGGGTCCTACGAGCAGTACTTC	13	few	NA	TRBJ2-7	TRBV6-5
CASSLQPGGSSEKLFF	TGCGCCAGCAGCTTGCAACCAGGGGGTAGTAGTGAAAAACTGTTTTTT	16	few	TRBD1	TRBJ1-4	TRBV5-1
CASSVGVALWNEQFF	TGTGCCAGCAGCGTAGGGGTAGCCCTCTGGAATGAGCAGTTCTTC	15	NA	NA	TRBJ2-1	TRBV9
CASKEVGSTEAFF	TGTGCCAGCAAGGAGGTAGGAAGCACTGAAGCTTTCTTT	13	NA	NA	TRBJ1-1	TRBV28
CASSYSRDSPYGYTF	TGTGCCAGCAGTTACTCCCGGGACAGTCCCTATGGCTACACCTTC	15	NA	TRBD1	TRBJ1-2	TRBV6-5
CASSDRSNQPQHF	TGTGCCAGCAGTGATCGGAGCAATCAGCCCCAGCATTTT	13	once	NA	TRBJ1-5	TRBV2
CASSSERGFTEAFF	TGTGCCAGCAGCTCAGAAAGGGGATTCACTGAAGCTTTCTTT	14	NA	NA	TRBJ1-1	TRBV5-4
CASSEEGQGGTEAFF	TGTGCCAGCAGTGAAGAGGGACAGGGAGGTACTGAAGCTTTCTTT	15	few	TRBD1	TRBJ1-1	TRBV6-1
CASSYGTGNQPQHF	TGTGCCAGCAGTTACGGGACAGGAAATCAGCCCCAGCATTTT	14	NA	TRBD1	TRBJ1-5	TRBV6-6
CASSLGSGRPGELFF	TGTGCCAGCAGCTTAGGGTCTGGGAGGCCCGGGGAGCTGTTTTTT	15	NA	NA	TRBJ2-2	TRBV7-9
CASSLTSGRAYEQYF	TGTGCCAGCAGTCTGACTAGCGGGAGGGCCTACGAGCAGTACTTC	15	NA	TRBD2	TRBJ2-7	TRBV28
CASSQGRSGGDTQYF	TGTGCCAGCAGCCAAGGGAGGTCCGGGGGAGATACGCAGTATTTT	15	once	NA	TRBJ2-3	TRBV3-1/TRBV3-2
CASSSLLAASYNEQFF	TGTGCCAGCAGCTCTCTCCTAGCTGCATCCTACAATGAGCAGTTCTTC	16	NA	NA	TRBJ2-1	TRBV11-2
CASSQAQIRLAVRGEQFF	TGTGCCAGCAGCCAAGCCCAGATCAGACTAGCGGTCAGGGGGGAGCAGTTCTTC	18	NA	TRBD2	TRBJ2-1	TRBV3-1/TRBV3-2
CAWRAPSYNEQFF	TGTGCCTGGAGGGCCCCCTCCTACAATGAGCAGTTCTTC	13	NA	NA	TRBJ2-1	TRBV30
CASINSAGTGELFF	TGTGCCAGCATAAACAGTGCAGGCACCGGGGAGCTGTTTTTT	14	NA	NA	TRBJ2-2	TRBV6-5
CASSTTGREQFF	TGTGCCAGCAGCACCACAGGGCGAGAGCAGTTCTTC	12	NA	NA	TRBJ2-1	TRBV6-5
CASSQMTVMNTEAFF	TGTGCCAGCAGTCAGATGACAGTTATGAACACTGAAGCTTTCTTT	15	NA	NA	TRBJ1-1	TRBV6-5
CASSLGPLGKTQYF	TGTGCCAGCAGTTTAGGTCCCCTCGGGAAGACCCAGTACTTC	14	NA	NA	TRBJ2-5	TRBV27
CASSPGQAIGQPQHF	TGTGCCAGCAGTCCAGGACAGGCCATAGGGCAGCCCCAGCATTTT	15	NA	TRBD1	TRBJ1-5	TRBV6-5
CASSLSGLYEQYF	TGTGCCAGCAGCTTATCCGGACTGTACGAGCAGTACTTC	13	NA	NA	TRBJ2-7	TRBV5-5
CASSQGLTGTSGRASSYEQYF	TGTGCCAGCAGCCAAGGGCTAACCGGGACTAGCGGGAGGGCTAGCTCCTACGAGCAGTACTTC	21	NA	TRBD2	TRBJ2-7	TRBV3-1/TRBV3-2
CASSAFDWESNSGANVLTF	TGTGCCAGCAGCGCTTTTGACTGGGAGTCTAACTCTGGGGCCAACGTCCTGACTTTC	19	NA	NA	TRBJ2-6	TRBV9
CASSVGLGGVTDTQYF	TGTGCCAGCAGCGTGGGGCTAGGGGGAGTAACAGATACGCAGTATTTT	16	NA	NA	TRBJ2-3	TRBV9
CSVEGQGYGYTF	TGCAGCGTTGAAGGTCAGGGGTATGGCTACACCTTC	12	NA	NA	TRBJ1-2	TRBV29-1
CASSLRAGGYGNQPQHF	TGTGCCAGCAGTTTGCGCGCTGGGGGGTATGGCAATCAGCCCCAGCATTTT	17	NA	NA	TRBJ1-5	TRBV27
CATLTGGYGYTF	TGTGCCACCTTGACCGGGGGGTATGGCTACACCTTC	12	NA	NA	TRBJ1-2	TRBV6-5
CAWSVTLETGELFF	TGTGCCTGGAGTGTAACACTAGAAACCGGGGAGCTGTTTTTT	14	NA	NA	TRBJ2-2	TRBV30
CASSVTAYVDLDTF	TGTGCCAGCAGTGTGACAGCTTATGTGGACCTGGACACCTTC	14	NA	NA	TRBJ1-2	TRBV28
CASSLDSGGHQPQHF	TGTGCCAGCAGCTTAGATTCGGGGGGCCATCAGCCCCAGCATTTT	15	once	NA	TRBJ1-5	TRBV7-2
CASSLGGNEQFF	TGTGCCAGCAGCCTCGGGGGCAATGAGCAGTTCTTC	12	once	NA	TRBJ2-1	TRBV21-1
CASSLRRQYTEAFF	TGTGCCAGCAGTTTACGAAGACAGTACACTGAAGCTTTCTTT	14	NA	NA	TRBJ1-1	TRBV27
CASLRTGGNEAFF	TGTGCCTCGCTTCGGACAGGGGGGAATGAAGCTTTCTTT	13	NA	TRBD1	TRBJ1-1	TRBV30
CASSQDRGSANTGELFF	TGCGCCAGCAGCCAAGACAGGGGTTCCGCGAACACCGGGGAGCTGTTTTTT	17	NA	NA	TRBJ2-2	TRBV4-1
CASSHKRQRQTYNEQFF	TGTGCCAGCAGCCATAAAAGACAGCGACAGACCTACAATGAGCAGTTCTTC	17	NA	NA	TRBJ2-1	TRBV4-2
CSVPTGYETQYF	TGCAGCGTTCCGACAGGATACGAGACCCAGTACTTC	12	NA	NA	TRBJ2-5	TRBV29-1
CASTREGVKNIQYF	TGTGCCAGCACAAGGGAGGGAGTCAAAAACATTCAGTACTTC	14	NA	TRBD2	TRBJ2-4	TRBV28
CASRDRAGSQPQHF	TGTGCCAGTAGGGACAGGGCCGGAAGTCAGCCCCAGCATTTT	14	NA	TRBD1	TRBJ1-5	TRBV19
CASSLEGATGGYGYTF	TGTGCCAGCAGCTTAGAGGGGGCGACAGGCGGCTATGGCTACACCTTC	16	once	NA	TRBJ1-2	TRBV11-2